This TCR beta chain was observed in a study of blood T cell repertoires in COVID-19. Across the study: Samples representing acute and convalescent COVID-19 were sourced from the United States, Italy and Spain.

This CDR3 has 17 amino acids. V lost 2 bases to trimming and J lost 3 bases, with 22 bases between them. Germline values: CDR1 GTSNPN, CDR2 SVGIG (reference sequence). The participants were between about 18 and 90 years old and came from 20 to 30 US areas. Per the original methods: How many nucleated cells were present was estimated from reference gene primer amplification. Assay: immunoSEQ multiplex PCR; the TCRdb copy retains only in-frame clones and omits some. V and J calls and clone size are as listed in that table; D and trimming were resolved from the DNA. The profile shows about 300,000 clones, around 90% of them singletons.

The rearrangement links TRBV30 to TRBJ1-2, with a possible D match to TRBD1 (5 bases). The material sequenced was PBMCs or T cells enriched from blood (not recorded which). The TCR originated in a woman between 25 and 40 years old who had recovered from COVID-19. The CDR3 nucleotides are TGTGCCTGGAGTTACGGTGCGGGGGACCGCTTTTACTATGGCTACACCTTC. This translates into CAWSYGAGDRFYYGYTF.